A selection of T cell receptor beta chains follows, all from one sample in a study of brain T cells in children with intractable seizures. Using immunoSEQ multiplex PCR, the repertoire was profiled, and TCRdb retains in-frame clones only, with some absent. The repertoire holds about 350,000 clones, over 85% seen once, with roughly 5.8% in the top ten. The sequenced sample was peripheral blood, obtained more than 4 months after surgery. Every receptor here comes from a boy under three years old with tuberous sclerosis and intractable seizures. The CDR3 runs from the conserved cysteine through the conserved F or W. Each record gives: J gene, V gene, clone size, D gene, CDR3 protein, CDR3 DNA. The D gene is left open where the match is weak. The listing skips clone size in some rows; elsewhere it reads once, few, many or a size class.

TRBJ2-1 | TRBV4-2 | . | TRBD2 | CASSQAGLAGYNEQFF | TGTGCCAGCAGCCAGGCTGGACTAGCGGGCTACAATGAGCAGTTCTTC
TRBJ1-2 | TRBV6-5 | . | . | CASSYSKWGGYYGYTF | TGTGCCAGCAGTTACTCGAAGTGGGGGGGCTACTATGGCTACACCTTC
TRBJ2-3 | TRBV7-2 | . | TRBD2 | CASSFTSGGAYTQYF | TGTGCCAGCAGCTTCACTAGCGGGGGGGCGTATACGCAGTATTTT
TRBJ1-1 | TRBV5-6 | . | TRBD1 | CASSFGTEGTEAFF | TGTGCCAGCAGCTTCGGGACAGAGGGCACTGAAGCTTTCTTT
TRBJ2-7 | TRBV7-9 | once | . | CASSPDSPQTHYEQYF | TGTGCCAGCAGCCCCGACAGCCCGCAGACTCACTACGAGCAGTACTTC
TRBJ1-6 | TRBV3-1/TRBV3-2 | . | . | CASSQSGGGSPLHF | TGTGCCAGCAGCCAATCCGGGGGTGGGTCACCCCTCCACTTT
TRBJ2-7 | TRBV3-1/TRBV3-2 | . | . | CASSQELGFAAYEQYF | TGTGCCAGCAGCCAAGAATTGGGTTTTGCGGCCTACGAGCAGTACTTC
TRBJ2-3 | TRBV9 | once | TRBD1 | CASKSTGTGEPLTQLTDTQYF | TGTGCCAGCAAATCGACGGGGACAGGGGAGCCCCTTACCCAATTAACAGATACGCAGTATTTT
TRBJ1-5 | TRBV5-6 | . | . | CASSLGPGRSNQPQHF | TGTGCCAGCAGCTTGGGACCGGGACGGAGCAATCAGCCCCAGCATTTT
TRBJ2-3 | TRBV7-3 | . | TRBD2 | CASSLLAGETDTQYF | TGTGCCAGCAGCTTACTAGCGGGAGAGACAGATACGCAGTATTTT
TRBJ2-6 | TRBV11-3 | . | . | CASSLGGRTSGANVLTF | TGTGCCAGCAGCTTAGGAGGACGGACCTCTGGGGCCAACGTCCTGACTTTC
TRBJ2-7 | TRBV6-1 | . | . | CASSDRVSEQYF | TGTGCCAGCAGTGACAGGGTCTCCGAGCAGTACTTC
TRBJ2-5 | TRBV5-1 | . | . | CASSLGEGGQETQYF | TGCGCCAGCAGCTTGGGAGAAGGGGGCCAAGAGACCCAGTACTTC
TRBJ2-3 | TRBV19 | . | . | CASSISSLTDTQYF | TGTGCCAGTAGTATAAGTTCCCTCACAGATACGCAGTATTTT
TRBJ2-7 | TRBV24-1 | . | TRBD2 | CATSDSGRAKDEQYF | TGTGCCACCAGTGATTCTGGGAGGGCCAAGGACGAGCAGTACTTC
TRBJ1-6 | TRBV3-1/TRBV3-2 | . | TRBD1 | CASSSRDRRIYNSPLHF | TGTGCCAGCAGCAGCCGGGACAGGAGAATCTATAATTCACCCCTCCACTTT
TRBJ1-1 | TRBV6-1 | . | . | CASSEDGNTEAFF | TGTGCCAGCAGTGAAGACGGGAACACTGAAGCTTTCTTT
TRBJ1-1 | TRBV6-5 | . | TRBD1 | CASSLWTGLNTEAFF | TGTGCCAGCAGTCTCTGGACAGGGCTGAACACTGAAGCTTTCTTT
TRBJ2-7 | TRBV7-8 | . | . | CASSSRDPGDEQYF | TGTGCCAGCAGCTCCAGGGACCCAGGGGACGAGCAGTACTTC
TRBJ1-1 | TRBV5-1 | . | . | CASRMEGFMNTEAFF | TGCGCCAGCAGGATGGAAGGATTCATGAACACTGAAGCTTTCTTT
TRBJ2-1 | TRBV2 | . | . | CASSDFNRNEQFF | TGTGCCAGCAGTGACTTCAACAGGAATGAGCAGTTCTTC
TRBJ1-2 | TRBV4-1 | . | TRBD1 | CASSQVLEGQGGGGYTF | TGCGCCAGCAGCCAAGTCCTTGAGGGACAGGGTGGAGGAGGCTACACCTTC
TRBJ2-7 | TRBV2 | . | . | CASSEPLLSYEQYF | TGTGCCAGCAGTGAACCACTTCTCTCCTACGAGCAGTACTTC
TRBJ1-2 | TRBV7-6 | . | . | CASSLKEPPRAGYGYTF | TGTGCCAGCAGCTTAAAGGAGCCCCCCAGGGCTGGCTATGGCTACACCTTC
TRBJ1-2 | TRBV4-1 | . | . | CASSQVSGANGYTF | TGCGCCAGCAGCCAAGTCTCGGGGGCAAATGGCTACACCTTC
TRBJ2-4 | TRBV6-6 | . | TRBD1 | CASSYSTGGLDIQYF | TGTGCCAGCAGTTACTCGACAGGGGGTTTGGACATTCAGTACTTC
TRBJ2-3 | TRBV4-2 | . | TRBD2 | CASSSTKLAGTDTQYF | TGTGCCAGCAGCTCGACCAAACTAGCGGGAACAGATACGCAGTATTTT
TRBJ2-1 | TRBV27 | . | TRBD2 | CASSLGLVNEQFF | TGTGCCAGCAGTCTCGGACTAGTCAATGAGCAGTTCTTC
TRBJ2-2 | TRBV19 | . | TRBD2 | CASSSGLALTGELFF | TGTGCCAGTAGTTCCGGACTAGCGTTAACCGGGGAGCTGTTTTTT
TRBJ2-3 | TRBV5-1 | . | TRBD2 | CASSGRTSGGEDTQYF | TGCGCCAGCAGCGGCCGGACTAGCGGGGGAGAAGATACGCAGTATTTT
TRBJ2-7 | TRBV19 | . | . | CASRPVGISEQYF | TGTGCCAGTAGACCGGTCGGGATTAGCGAGCAGTACTTC
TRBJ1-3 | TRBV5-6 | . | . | CASSLWLSGNTIYF | TGTGCCAGCAGCTTGTGGCTCTCTGGAAACACCATATATTTT
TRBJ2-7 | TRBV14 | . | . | CASSQDSYEQYF | TGTGCCAGCAGCCAAGATTCCTACGAGCAGTACTTC
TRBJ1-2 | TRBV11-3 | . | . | CASSLAGQDKGYGYTF | TGTGCCAGCAGCTTAGCAGGGCAGGACAAAGGATATGGCTACACCTTC
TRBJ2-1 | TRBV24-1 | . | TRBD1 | CATSDSGQVLRPRYNEQFF | TGTGCCACCAGTGATTCCGGACAGGTTCTAAGGCCCCGATACAATGAGCAGTTCTTC
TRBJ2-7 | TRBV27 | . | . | CASSSTLSVYEQYF | TGTGCCAGCAGTTCCACCCTAAGCGTCTACGAGCAGTACTTC
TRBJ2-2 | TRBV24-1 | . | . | CATSESRTPVPGELFF | TGTGCCACCAGTGAATCTCGGACTCCGGTCCCCGGGGAGCTGTTTTTT
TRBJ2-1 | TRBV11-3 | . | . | CASSLAAVNEQFF | TGTGCCAGCAGCTTAGCGGCTGTCAATGAGCAGTTCTTC
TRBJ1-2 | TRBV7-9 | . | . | CASSSPFGRYGYTF | TGTGCCAGCAGCTCTCCATTTGGGCGCTATGGCTACACCTTC
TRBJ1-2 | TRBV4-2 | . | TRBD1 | CASSQQRQGAGGYGYTF | TGTGCCAGCAGCCAACAAAGACAGGGGGCCGGTGGCTATGGCTACACCTTC
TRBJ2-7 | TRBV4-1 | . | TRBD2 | CASSHWTSGINEQYF | TGCGCCAGCAGCCACTGGACTAGCGGGATCAACGAGCAGTACTTC
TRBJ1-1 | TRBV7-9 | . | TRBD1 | CASSLVGKQGAGDTEAFF | TGTGCCAGCAGCTTAGTCGGGAAACAGGGGGCGGGGGACACTGAAGCTTTCTTT
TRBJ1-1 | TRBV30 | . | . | CAWRADRWDTEAFF | TGTGCCTGGAGGGCTGACAGGTGGGACACTGAAGCTTTCTTT
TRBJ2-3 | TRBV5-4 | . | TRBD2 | CASTLGSSGRDTQYF | TGTGCCAGCACCCTTGGCTCTAGCGGGAGGGATACGCAGTATTTT
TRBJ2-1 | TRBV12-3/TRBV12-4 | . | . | CASRATREQFF | TGTGCCAGCAGGGCGACTCGTGAGCAGTTCTTC
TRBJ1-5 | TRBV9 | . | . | CASSVATGPNQPQHF | TGTGCCAGCAGCGTAGCTACAGGGCCCAATCAGCCCCAGCATTTT
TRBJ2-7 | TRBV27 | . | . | CATAPTEDSYEQYF | TGTGCCACCGCCCCCACAGAAGACTCCTACGAGCAGTACTTC
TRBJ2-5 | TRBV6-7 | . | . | CASRIIRGEETQYF | TGTGCCAGCAGAATAATCAGGGGTGAGGAGACCCAGTACTTC
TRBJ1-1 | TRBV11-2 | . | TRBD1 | CASKVGQGDTEAFF | TGTGCCAGTAAAGTGGGACAGGGTGACACTGAAGCTTTCTTT
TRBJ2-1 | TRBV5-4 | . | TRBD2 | CASSLPARESGNEQFF | TGTGCCAGCAGCCTCCCAGCGCGGGAGAGTGGGAATGAGCAGTTCTTC
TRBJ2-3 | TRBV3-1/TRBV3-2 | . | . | CASSQVTPPGPRPHTQYF | TGTGCCAGCAGCCAGGTAACTCCACCGGGACCTCGCCCACATACGCAGTATTTT
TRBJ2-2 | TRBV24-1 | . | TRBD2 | CATSDSLAGVSTGELFF | TGTGCCACCAGTGATTCACTAGCGGGAGTGAGCACCGGGGAGCTGTTTTTT
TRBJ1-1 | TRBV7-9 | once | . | CASSLVLSGNTEAFF | TGTGCCAGCAGCTTAGTTCTCTCCGGGAACACTGAAGCTTTCTTT
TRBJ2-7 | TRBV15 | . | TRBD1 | CATSRDRGRFEQYF | TGTGCCACCAGCAGAGACAGGGGGCGATTCGAGCAGTACTTC
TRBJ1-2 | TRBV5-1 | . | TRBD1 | CASSHKTGSHNYGYTF | TGCGCCAGCAGCCACAAGACAGGGAGCCACAACTATGGCTACACCTTC
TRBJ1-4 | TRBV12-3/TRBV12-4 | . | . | CASTRQADEKLFF | TGTGCCAGCACACGACAGGCGGATGAAAAACTGTTTTTT